This TCR beta chain was obtained from a study of cytomegalovirus exposure and HLA in healthy donors. Study in general: Earlier results showed roughly 120 million unique TCR beta sequences derived from some 190 million T cells.

V dropped 5 bases and J dropped 8; count of bases not matched to a gene: 17. The CDR3 is 16 residues long. Per germline, CDR1 MNHEY and CDR2 SMNVEV (reference sequence). Researchers ran the PCR with 60 Vbeta and 13 Jbeta primers. The assay was immunoSEQ multiplex PCR, and TCRdb's table has in-frame clones only and misses some. The sample holds about 110,000 clones, approximately 71% seen once. Notes on the study in general: A missense DCLRE1C variant was associated with V- and J-gene trimming of TCR beta chains in a later analysis, and an independent cohort replicated the association. Data from an earlier analysis indicated that most TCR beta V segments were productive either about 87% or about 30% of the time. Apparent HLA restriction characterized most CMV-associated TCR beta chains in a later analysis.

As for this clone: Antigen unknown.

This receptor was obtained from a man aged 40-55 years in good health and CMV-seronegative. V usage is TRBV27 and J usage is TRBJ1-2; 7 bases are shared with TRBD1. Sequencing used PBMCs. This CDR3 is CASSPGQSPQGGGYTF. The CDR3 DNA is TGTGCCAGCAGTCCGGGACAGAGTCCCCAGGGCGGAGGCTACACCTTC.